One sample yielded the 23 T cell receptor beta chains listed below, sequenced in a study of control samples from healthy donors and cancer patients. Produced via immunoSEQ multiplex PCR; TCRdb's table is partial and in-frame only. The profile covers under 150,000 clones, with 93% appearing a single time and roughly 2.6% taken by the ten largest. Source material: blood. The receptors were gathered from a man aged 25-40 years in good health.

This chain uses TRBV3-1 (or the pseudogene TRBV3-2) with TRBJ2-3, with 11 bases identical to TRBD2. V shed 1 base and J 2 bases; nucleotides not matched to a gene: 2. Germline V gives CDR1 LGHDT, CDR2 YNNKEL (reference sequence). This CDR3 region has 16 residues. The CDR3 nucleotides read TGTGCCAGCAGCCAAGTAGCGGGGGGGTACACAGATACGCAGTATTTT. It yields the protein CASSQVAGGYTDTQYF.

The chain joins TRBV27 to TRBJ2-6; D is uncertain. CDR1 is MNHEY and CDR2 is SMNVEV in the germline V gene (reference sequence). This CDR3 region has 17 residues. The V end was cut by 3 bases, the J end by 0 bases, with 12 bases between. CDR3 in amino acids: CASSFFWSASGANVLTF. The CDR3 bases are TGTGCCAGCAGTTTTTTTTGGTCGGCCTCTGGGGCCAACGTCCTGACTTTC.

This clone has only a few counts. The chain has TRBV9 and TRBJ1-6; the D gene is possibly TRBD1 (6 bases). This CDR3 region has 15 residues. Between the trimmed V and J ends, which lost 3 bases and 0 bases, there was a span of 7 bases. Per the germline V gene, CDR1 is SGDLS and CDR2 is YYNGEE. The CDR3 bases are TGTGCCAGCAGCGGGACAGTCTCCTATAATTCACCCCTCCACTTT. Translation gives CASSGTVSYNSPLHF. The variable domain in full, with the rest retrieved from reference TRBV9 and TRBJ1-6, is DSGVTQTPKHLITATGQRVTLRCSPRSGDLSVYWYQQSLDQGLQFLIQYYNGEERAKGNILERFSAQQFPDLHSELNLSSLELGDSALYFCASSGTVSYNSPLHFGNGTRLTVT.

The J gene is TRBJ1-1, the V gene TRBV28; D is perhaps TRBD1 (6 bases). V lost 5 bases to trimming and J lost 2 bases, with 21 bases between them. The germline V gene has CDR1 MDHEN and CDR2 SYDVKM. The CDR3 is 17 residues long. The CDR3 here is CASSALSGGNFNTEAFF. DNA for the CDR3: TGTGCCAGCAGTGCCCTTTCTGGGGGCAATTTTAACACTGAAGCTTTCTTT.

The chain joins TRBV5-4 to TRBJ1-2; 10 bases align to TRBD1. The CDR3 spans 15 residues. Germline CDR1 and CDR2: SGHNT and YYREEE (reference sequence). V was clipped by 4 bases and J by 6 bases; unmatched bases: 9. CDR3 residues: CASSPGDRGRNGYTF. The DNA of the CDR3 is TGTGCCAGCAGCCCGGGTGACAGGGGGCGTAATGGCTACACCTTC. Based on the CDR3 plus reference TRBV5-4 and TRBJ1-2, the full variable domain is ETGVTQSPTHLIKTRGQQVTLRCSSQSGHNTVSWYQQALGQGPQFIFQYYREEENGRGNFPPRFSGLQFPNYSSELNVNALELDDSALYLCASSPGDRGRNGYTFGSGTRLTVV.

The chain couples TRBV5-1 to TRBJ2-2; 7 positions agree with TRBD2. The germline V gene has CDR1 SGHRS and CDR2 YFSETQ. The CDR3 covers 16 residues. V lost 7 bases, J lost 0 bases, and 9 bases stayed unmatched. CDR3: CASVPLAGANTGELFF. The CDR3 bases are TGCGCCAGCGTCCCTCTGGCGGGGGCGAACACCGGGGAGCTGTTTTTT.

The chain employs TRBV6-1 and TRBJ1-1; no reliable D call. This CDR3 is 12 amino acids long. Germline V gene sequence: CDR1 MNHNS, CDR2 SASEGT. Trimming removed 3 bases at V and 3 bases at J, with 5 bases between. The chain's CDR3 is CASSDRYTEAFF. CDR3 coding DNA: TGTGCCAGCAGTGATCGCTACACTGAAGCTTTCTTT.

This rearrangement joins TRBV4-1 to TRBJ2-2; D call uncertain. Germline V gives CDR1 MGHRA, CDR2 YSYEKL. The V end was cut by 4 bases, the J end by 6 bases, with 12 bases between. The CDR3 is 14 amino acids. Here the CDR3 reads CASSLQIFAGELFF. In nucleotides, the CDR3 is TGCGCCAGCAGCCTGCAGATTTTCGCCGGGGAGCTGTTTTTT.

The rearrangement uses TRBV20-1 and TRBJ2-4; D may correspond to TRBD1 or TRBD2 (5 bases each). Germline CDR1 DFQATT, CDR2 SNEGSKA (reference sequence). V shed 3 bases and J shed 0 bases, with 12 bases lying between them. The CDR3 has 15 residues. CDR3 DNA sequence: TGCAGTGCTAGTAGGTCGGGGCTAGCCAAAAACATTCAGTACTTC. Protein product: CSASRSGLAKNIQYF.

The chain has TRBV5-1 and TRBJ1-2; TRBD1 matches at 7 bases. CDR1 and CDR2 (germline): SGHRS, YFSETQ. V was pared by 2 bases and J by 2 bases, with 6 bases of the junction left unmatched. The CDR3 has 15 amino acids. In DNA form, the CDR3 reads TGCGCCAGCAGCTTAAGACAGGGAGGGAACTATGGCTACACCTTC. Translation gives CASSLRQGGNYGYTF.

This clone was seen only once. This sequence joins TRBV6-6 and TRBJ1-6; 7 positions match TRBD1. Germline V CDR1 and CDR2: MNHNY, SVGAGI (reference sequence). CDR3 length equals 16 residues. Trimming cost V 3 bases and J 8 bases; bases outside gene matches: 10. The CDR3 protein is CASSYSDREGDSPLHF. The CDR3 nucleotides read TGTGCCAGCAGTTATAGCGACAGGGAGGGTGATTCACCCCTCCACTTT.

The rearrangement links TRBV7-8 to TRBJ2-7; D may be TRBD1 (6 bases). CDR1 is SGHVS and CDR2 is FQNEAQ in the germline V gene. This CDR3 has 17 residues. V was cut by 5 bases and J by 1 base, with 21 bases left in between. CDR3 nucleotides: TGTGCCAGCAGCCCTTATCACGCAGGGGCAGTATCCTACGAGCAGTACTTC. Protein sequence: CASSPYHAGAVSYEQYF. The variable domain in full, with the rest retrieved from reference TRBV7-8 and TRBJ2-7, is GAGVSQSPRYKVAKRGQDVALRCDPISGHVSLFWYQQALGQGPEFLTYFQNEAQLDKSGLPSDRFFAERPEGSVSTLKIQRTQQEDSAVYLCASSPYHAGAVSYEQYFGPGTRLTVT.

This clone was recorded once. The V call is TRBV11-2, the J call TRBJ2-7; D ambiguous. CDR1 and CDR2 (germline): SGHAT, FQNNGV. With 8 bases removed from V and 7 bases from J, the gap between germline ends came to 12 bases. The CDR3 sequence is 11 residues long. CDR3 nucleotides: TGTGCCAGCTCCTTAATGAGGGAGCAGTACTTC. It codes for CASSLMREQYF.

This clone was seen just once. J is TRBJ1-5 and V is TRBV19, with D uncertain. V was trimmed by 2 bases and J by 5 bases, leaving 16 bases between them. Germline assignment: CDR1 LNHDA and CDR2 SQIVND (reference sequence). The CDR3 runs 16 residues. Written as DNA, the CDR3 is TGTGCCAGTAGTATACTTACAGACCACGGGTATCAGCCCCAGCATTTT. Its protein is CASSILTDHGYQPQHF.

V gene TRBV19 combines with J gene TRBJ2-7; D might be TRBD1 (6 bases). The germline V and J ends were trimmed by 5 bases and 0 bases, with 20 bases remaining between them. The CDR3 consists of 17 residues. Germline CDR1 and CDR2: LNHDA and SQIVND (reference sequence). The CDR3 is CASSPRSWDTSSYEQYV. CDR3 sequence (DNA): TGTGCCAGTAGTCCCAGGAGCTGGGACACTAGCTCCTACGAGCAGTACGTC.

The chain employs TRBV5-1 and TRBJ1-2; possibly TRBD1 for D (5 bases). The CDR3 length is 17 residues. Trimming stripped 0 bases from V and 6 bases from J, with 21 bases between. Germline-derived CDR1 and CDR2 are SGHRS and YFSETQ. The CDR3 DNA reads TGCGCCAGCAGCTTGGAGCGACAGCCTTCTCTCCACAATGGCTACACCTTC. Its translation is CASSLERQPSLHNGYTF.

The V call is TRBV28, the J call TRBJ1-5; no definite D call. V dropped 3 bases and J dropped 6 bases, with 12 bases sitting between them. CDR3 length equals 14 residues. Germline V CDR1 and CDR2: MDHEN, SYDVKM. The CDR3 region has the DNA TGTGCCAGCAGTTTTCGAGAGCGAACTCAGCCCCAGCATTTT. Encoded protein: CASSFRERTQPQHF. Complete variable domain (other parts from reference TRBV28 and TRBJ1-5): DVKVTQSSRYLVKRTGEKVFLECVQDMDHENMFWYRQDPGLGLRLIYFSYDVKMKEKGDIPEGYSVSREKKERFSLILESASTNQTSMYLCASSFRERTQPQHFGDGTRLSIL.

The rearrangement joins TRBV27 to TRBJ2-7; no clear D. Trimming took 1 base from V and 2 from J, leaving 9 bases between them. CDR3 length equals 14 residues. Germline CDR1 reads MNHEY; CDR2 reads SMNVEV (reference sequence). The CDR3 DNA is TGTGCCAGCAGTTTATATCCAGGAGCCTACGAGCAGTACTTC. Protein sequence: CASSLYPGAYEQYF.

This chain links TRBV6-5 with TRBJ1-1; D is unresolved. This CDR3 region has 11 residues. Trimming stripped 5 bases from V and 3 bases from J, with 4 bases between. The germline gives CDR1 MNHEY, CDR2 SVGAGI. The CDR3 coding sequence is TGTGCCAGCAGTAGGGACACTGAAGCTTTCTTT. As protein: CASSRDTEAFF.

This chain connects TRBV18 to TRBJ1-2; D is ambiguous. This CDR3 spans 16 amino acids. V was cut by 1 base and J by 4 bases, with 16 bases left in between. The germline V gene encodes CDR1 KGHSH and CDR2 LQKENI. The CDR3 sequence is CASSPREQLLSYGYTF. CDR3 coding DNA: TGTGCCAGCTCACCACGGGAACAGTTGTTGAGCTATGGCTACACCTTC.

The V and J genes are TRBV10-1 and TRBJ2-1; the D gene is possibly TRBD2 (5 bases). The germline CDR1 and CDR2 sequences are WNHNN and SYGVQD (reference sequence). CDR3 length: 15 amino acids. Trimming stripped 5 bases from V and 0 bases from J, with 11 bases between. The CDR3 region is CASSLDSSSYNEQFF. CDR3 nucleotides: TGCGCCAGCAGTTTGGACTCGAGCTCCTACAATGAGCAGTTCTTC.

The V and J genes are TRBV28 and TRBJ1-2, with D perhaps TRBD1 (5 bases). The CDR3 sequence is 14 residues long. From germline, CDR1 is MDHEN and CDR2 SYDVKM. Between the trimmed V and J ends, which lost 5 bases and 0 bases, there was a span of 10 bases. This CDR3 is CASSTTEANYGYTF. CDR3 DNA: TGTGCCAGCAGTACGACAGAAGCTAACTATGGCTACACCTTC.

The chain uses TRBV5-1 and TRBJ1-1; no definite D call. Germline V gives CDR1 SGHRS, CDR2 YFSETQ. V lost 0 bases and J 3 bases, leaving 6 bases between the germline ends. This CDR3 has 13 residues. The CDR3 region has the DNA TGCGCCAGCAGCTTGGCCTCCTACACTGAAGCTTTCTTT. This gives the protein CASSLASYTEAFF.